The 17 T cell receptor beta chains listed next were all sequenced from one sample in a study of blood T cell repertoires in COVID-19. This table comes from immunoSEQ multiplex PCR, and its TCRdb copy is limited to in-frame clones, with some not included. The repertoire consists of around 190,000 clones, with just over 85% occurring once and the leading ten covering under 9.5%. The specimen sequenced was peripheral blood. These receptors were collected from a man aged 50 or older with active or convalescent COVID-19.

This clone was detected only a few times. The chain combines TRBV6-5 with TRBJ2-1; 7 bases are shared with TRBD2. The CDR3 length is 16 residues. The germline gives CDR1 MNHEY, CDR2 SVGAGI. Germline trimming cut 4 bases from V and 4 bases from J; bases unmatched to any gene: 10. CDR3 sequence reads: CASSSTLTGGYNEQFF. CDR3 DNA sequence: TGTGCCAGCAGTTCCACCCTCACGGGGGGATACAATGAGCAGTTCTTC.

Only one count was recorded for this clone. The V and J genes are TRBV3-1 (or the pseudogene TRBV3-2) and TRBJ2-2; 8 bases line up with TRBD1. The CDR3 is 14 amino acids. Germline assignment: CDR1 LGHDT and CDR2 YNNKEL (reference sequence). V was pared by 6 bases and J by 4 bases, with 4 bases of the junction left unmatched. CDR3 loop: CASRETGGTGELFF. CDR3 nucleotides: TGTGCCAGCAGAGAAACAGGGGGCACCGGGGAGCTGTTTTTT.

The rearrangement links TRBV5-1 to TRBJ2-1; D not certain. This CDR3 has 15 amino acids. The germline CDR1 and CDR2 sequences are SGHRS and YFSETQ. V lost 4 bases and J 4 bases, leaving 15 bases between the germline ends. In DNA form, the CDR3 reads TGCGCCAGCAGCCGCGCCGATGGCGGATACAATGAGCAGTTCTTC. Translated: CASSRADGGYNEQFF.

The chain links TRBV7-9 to TRBJ2-2; D remains unclear. CDR3 size: 16 residues. Per the germline V gene, CDR1 is SEHNR and CDR2 is FQNEAQ (reference sequence). V was pared by 1 base and J by 0 bases, with 9 bases between. The DNA of the CDR3 is TGTGCCAGCAGCTTAGGTTGGCAGGCGAACACCGGGGAGCTGTTTTTT. It yields the protein CASSLGWQANTGELFF.

This chain joins TRBV10-2 and TRBJ1-4, with TRBD1 matching 8 bases. Germline V gene lookup returns CDR1 WSHSY and CDR2 SAAADI. The V and J ends lost 0 bases and 4 bases, in that order; junction bases with no gene match: 1. This CDR3 region has 15 residues. CDR3: CASSESGTGNEKLFF. The CDR3 region has the DNA TGCGCCAGCAGTGAGTCTGGGACAGGTAATGAAAAACTGTTTTTT.

This chain joins TRBV28 and TRBJ2-1, with a possible D match to TRBD1 (6 bases). Trimming removed 2 bases at V and 2 bases at J, with 10 bases between. The CDR3 runs to 15 residues. CDR1 and CDR2 from the germline V gene are MDHEN and SYDVKM. CDR3 loop: CASSLVRGTYNEQFF. The DNA for the CDR3 is TGTGCCAGCAGTTTAGTCAGGGGCACCTACAATGAGCAGTTCTTC. The full variable domain, completed using reference TRBV28 and TRBJ2-1, is DVKVTQSSRYLVKRTGEKVFLECVQDMDHENMFWYRQDPGLGLRLIYFSYDVKMKEKGDIPEGYSVSREKKERFSLILESASTNQTSMYLCASSLVRGTYNEQFFGPGTRLTVL.

CDR3 nucleotide sequence: TGCAGTGCCCTCGGGACAGAACAAGCTTTCTTT. Translated: CSALGTEQAFF. V usage is TRBV20-1 and J usage is TRBJ1-1, with TRBD1 matching over 7 bases. The V segment lost 6 bases and the J segment 9 bases; nucleotides outside the gene matches: 7. This CDR3 contains 11 residues. The germline V gene encodes CDR1 DFQATT and CDR2 SNEGSKA (reference sequence).

This clone was counted a single time. The chain couples TRBV12-3 or TRBV12-4 to TRBJ1-4, with unresolved D. The V and J ends lost 10 bases and 0 bases respectively, with 9 bases between them. This CDR3 region has 13 residues. CDR3 sequence (DNA): TGTGCCACCCGTGACTCAACTAATGAAAAACTGTTTTTT. Its translation is CATRDSTNEKLFF.

The chain has TRBV29-1 and TRBJ1-2; 9 bases line up with TRBD1. Trimming removed 6 bases from V and 0 bases from J; junction bases left unmatched: 5. Germline V gene data show CDR1 as SQVTM and CDR2 as ANQGSEA. CDR3 length: 14 amino acids. This CDR3 reads CSVGQGPPNYGYTF. The CDR3 DNA is TGCAGCGTCGGACAGGGGCCCCCTAACTATGGCTACACCTTC.

This rearrangement joins TRBV14 to TRBJ1-1; unclear D gene. Between the trimmed V and J ends, which lost 4 bases and 1 base, there was a span of 4 bases. Germline V lookup: CDR1 SGHDN, CDR2 FVKESK. The CDR3 spans 12 residues. DNA of the CDR3: TGTGCCAGCAGCCGGCAGAACACTGAAGCTTTCTTT. It specifies CASSRQNTEAFF.

The gene calls are TRBV19 and TRBJ2-3, with D tentatively TRBD1 (5 bases). V lost 0 bases and J 3 bases, leaving 13 bases between the germline ends. This CDR3 is 16 amino acids long. CDR1 LNHDA and CDR2 SQIVND come from the germline V gene (reference sequence). The CDR3 nucleotides read TGTGCCAGTAGTATAGATCCCCCTCAGGGAACAGATACGCAGTATTTT. Amino acid sequence: CASSIDPPQGTDTQYF.

The rearrangement links TRBV10-3 to TRBJ2-7; maybe TRBD2 (6 bases). Germline loops: CDR1 ENHRY, CDR2 SYGVKD. V was cut by 10 bases and J by 7 bases, with 14 bases left in between. This CDR3 is 11 amino acids long. CDR3 nucleotide sequence: TGTGCCAGCAAACGGGAGTCGGAGCAGTACTTC. Translated: CASKRESEQYF.

V is TRBV19 and J is TRBJ1-1; 9 bases agree with TRBD1. The J segment lost 8 bases and the V segment lost 6 bases, leaving 10 bases of the junction unmatched. Germline V gene lookup returns CDR1 LNHDA and CDR2 SQIVND (reference sequence). This CDR3 contains 14 residues. The CDR3 loop is CASRKQGATPEAFF. DNA of the CDR3: TGTGCCAGTAGAAAACAGGGGGCGACCCCCGAAGCTTTCTTT. The full variable domain, with the rest looked up from reference TRBV19 and TRBJ1-1, is DGGITQSPKYLFRKEGQNVTLSCEQNLNHDAMYWYRQDPGQGLRLIYYSQIVNDFQKGDIAEGYSVSREKKESFPLTVTSAQKNPTAFYLCASRKQGATPEAFFGQGTRLTVV.

The V gene is TRBV5-6, the J gene TRBJ2-2, with 11 bases aligning to TRBD2. Germline-derived CDR1 and CDR2 are SGHDT and YYEEEE. The J segment lost 1 base and the V segment lost 4 bases, leaving 0 bases of the junction unmatched. The CDR3 is 15 amino acids. CDR3 residues: CASSGLAGNTGELFF. CDR3 DNA sequence: TGTGCCAGCAGCGGACTAGCGGGGAACACCGGGGAGCTGTTTTTT.

This clone was recorded once. The J gene is TRBJ1-2, the V gene TRBV2; D perhaps matches TRBD1 (5 bases). The CDR3 length is 15 residues. Between the trimmed V and J ends, which lost 6 bases and 5 bases, there was a span of 19 bases. Germline values: CDR1 SNHLY, CDR2 FYNNEI. Written as DNA, the CDR3 is TGTGCCAGCAGAGCCTCGGACAAGAACGTTTATGGCTACACCTTC. Translated, it gives CASRASDKNVYGYTF.

Notes on this clone: The junction departs from the called germline gene at one end, perhaps through a read error. The rearrangement uses TRBV19 and TRBJ2-7; D is perhaps TRBD2 (8 bases). The CDR3 runs 12 residues. Germline-derived CDR1 and CDR2 are LNHDA and SQIVND (reference sequence). Written as DNA, the CDR3 is TGTGCCACCCAGGGGGGACTAGGTGAGCCGTACTTC. Translation: CATQGGLGEPYF. The full variable domain, completed using reference TRBV19 and TRBJ2-7, is DGGITQSPKYLFRKEGQNVTLSCEQNLNHDAMYWYRQDPGQGLRLIYYSQIVNDFQKGDIAEGYSVSREKKESFPLTVTSAQKNPTAFYLCATQGGLGEPYFGPGTRLTVT.

The chain links TRBV6-2 or TRBV6-3 to TRBJ1-5, with TRBD1 identical over 8 bases. The CDR3 totals 16 residues. With 2 bases clipped from V and 1 base from J, the junction kept 4 bases outside the gene matches. Per the germline V gene, CDR1 is MNHEY and CDR2 is SVGEGT. In nucleotides, the CDR3 is TGTGCCAGCAGTTACGGGCAGGGGGCGAGCAATCAGCCCCAGCATTTT. This translates into CASSYGQGASNQPQHF.